This T cell receptor (beta chain) emerged from a study of cytomegalovirus exposure and HLA in healthy donors. General study findings and limits: TCR beta V- and J-gene trimming, according to a later analysis, was linked to a missense DCLRE1C variant. Among immune exposure information, only CMV serostatus was available. The productive fraction for most TCR beta V segments was about 87% or about 30% in an earlier analysis.

With respect to this clone: The antigen is undetermined.

The CDR3 has 16 amino acids. Trimming pared 1 base from V and 1 base from J, leaving 13 bases between. CDR1 and CDR2 from the germline V gene are LNHDA and SQIVND (reference sequence). PCR amplification relied on 60 Vbeta primers (plus 13 Jbeta primers). The method was immunoSEQ multiplex PCR; TCRdb's version includes in-frame clones alone and lacks a portion of them. This sample has fewer than 250,000 clones, with approximately 90% found just once. The receptor was isolated from a boy between 2 and 10 years old in good health and CMV-seronegative. The sample consisted of PBMCs. The rearrangement joins TRBV19 to TRBJ1-2; D is unclear. In nucleotides, the CDR3 is TGTGCCAGTAGTATAGTGGCCGGGAACCTTAACTATGGCTACACCTTC. Encoded protein: CASSIVAGNLNYGYTF.